The 20 T cell receptor beta chains in this list originate from one sample, sequenced in a study of blood T cell repertoires in COVID-19. Clones were sequenced by immunoSEQ multiplex PCR, and TCRdb holds only the in-frame ones, with some missing. The sample lists 250,000 to 400,000 clones; around 89% were seen once. Sequencing was done on a sample of peripheral blood. Receptor source: a woman aged 25 to 39 with COVID-19, enrolled during active disease.

On this clone itself: A read error may produce the germline difference seen at one junction end. V gene TRBV6-1 combines with J gene TRBJ2-3; D unresolved. The CDR3 totals 14 residues. Germline-derived CDR1 and CDR2 are MNHNS and SASEGT. DNA for the CDR3: TGTGCCAGCATTGAAGTACGAGGCACAGATACGCAGTATTTT. Its translation: CASIEVRGTDTQYF.

V usage is TRBV29-1 and J usage is TRBJ1-3; tentative D call: TRBD1 (5 bases). The CDR3 covers 13 residues. V was pared by 4 bases and J by 3 bases, with 10 bases between. Looked up from germline, CDR1 is SQVTM and CDR2 is ANQGSEA. As DNA, the CDR3 is TGCAGCGTTGCTACAGGAAATGGAAACACCATATATTTT. Residues: CSVATGNGNTIYF.

The rearrangement joins TRBV4-1 to TRBJ1-1; maybe TRBD1 (6 bases). This CDR3 has 14 amino acids. Trimming removed 4 bases at V and 11 bases at J, with 20 bases between. Germline V gene sequence: CDR1 MGHRA, CDR2 YSYEKL. CDR3 loop: CASSLRTDNTGAFF. CDR3 nucleotides: TGCGCCAGCAGCCTGAGGACAGATAACACTGGGGCTTTCTTT.

The chain is built from TRBV9 and TRBJ1-6; no firm D call. The CDR3 length is 15 residues. Trimming stripped 0 bases from V and 7 bases from J, with 11 bases between. Per germline, CDR1 SGDLS and CDR2 YYNGEE. The CDR3 DNA reads TGTGCCAGCAGCGTAGCCGGCAGAGGCAATTCACCCCTCCACTTT. As protein: CASSVAGRGNSPLHF.

The chain links TRBV13 to TRBJ1-1, with D unresolved. Germline assignment: CDR1 PRHDT and CDR2 FYEKMQ (reference sequence). Trimming removed 7 bases at V and 1 base at J, with 13 bases between. The length of the CDR3 is 14 residues. The CDR3 spells CASIPEGGNTEAFF. The CDR3 DNA follows: TGTGCCAGCATCCCCGAGGGCGGGAACACTGAAGCTTTCTTT.

The genes are TRBV7-9 and TRBJ2-2, with a possible D match to TRBD1 (5 bases). The V end lost 7 bases, the J end lost 2 bases, and 17 bases lay between the germline ends. Germline CDR1 is SEHNR and CDR2 is FQNEAQ (reference sequence). The CDR3 spans 16 residues. Here the CDR3 reads CASMGRAQLNTGELFF. CDR3 nucleotides: TGTGCCAGCATGGGCAGGGCCCAACTAAACACCGGGGAGCTGTTTTTT.

In regard to this clone: The sample contains more than one DNA sequence encoding this CDR3. The rearrangement joins TRBV19 to TRBJ1-5; D not resolved. With 3 bases removed from V and 2 bases from J, the gap between germline ends came to 8 bases. Germline-derived CDR1 and CDR2 are LNHDA and SQIVND (reference sequence). The CDR3 consists of 14 residues. This chain's CDR3 is CASSMAGGNQPQHF. CDR3 DNA: TGTGCCAGTAGTATGGCAGGTGGCAATCAGCCCCAGCATTTT.

The chain employs TRBV6-2 or TRBV6-3 and TRBJ1-5; tentatively, D is TRBD1 (5 bases). The ends were cut back, 2 bases at V and 3 bases at J, with 14 bases in the middle. The CDR3 loop spans 16 amino acids. In germline, CDR1 is MNHEY, CDR2 SVGEGT. The CDR3: CASSYPQGAINQPQHF. The CDR3 bases are TGTGCCAGCAGTTACCCTCAAGGGGCCATCAATCAGCCCCAGCATTTT.

The rearrangement joins TRBV15 to TRBJ1-5; 7 nucleotides align to TRBD1. Germline values: CDR1 LNHNV, CDR2 YYDKDF (reference sequence). The J segment lost 8 bases and the V segment lost 5 bases, leaving 6 bases of the junction unmatched. This CDR3 is built from 13 residues. CDR3 in DNA: TGTGCCACCAGCCAAGGGGGCCGGAAGCCCCAGCATTTT. Translating gives CATSQGGRKPQHF.

The chain uses TRBV4-1 and TRBJ1-3; D uncertain. The CDR3 sequence is 15 residues long. Per the germline V gene, CDR1 is MGHRA and CDR2 is YSYEKL. The germline V and J ends were trimmed by 1 base and 7 bases, with 14 bases remaining between them. The CDR3 region has the DNA TGCGCCAGCAGCCAAGGGCACTCCCTAGGCAACACCATATATTTT. This encodes CASSQGHSLGNTIYF.

This rearrangement joins TRBV3-1 (or the pseudogene TRBV3-2) to TRBJ1-5; tentative D call: TRBD1 (5 bases). V dropped 0 bases and J dropped 9 bases, with 12 bases sitting between them. The CDR3 is 14 amino acids. Per the germline V gene, CDR1 is LGHDT and CDR2 is YNNKEL (reference sequence). CDR3 DNA sequence: TGTGCCAGCAGCCAAGATTTAATGGGGGGGCCCCAGCATTTT. This codes for CASSQDLMGGPQHF.

This chain connects TRBV18 to TRBJ1-5; TRBD1 matches 9 bases. With V trimmed by 4 bases and J by 3 bases, 4 bases remained unmatched. The germline V gene has CDR1 KGHSH and CDR2 LQKENI. This CDR3 region has 15 residues. The chain's CDR3 is CASSLGTGINQPQHF. DNA of the CDR3: TGTGCCAGCTCACTGGGGACAGGGATCAATCAGCCCCAGCATTTT.

This clone is a singleton in its sample. V gene TRBV5-6 combines with J gene TRBJ2-2; D gene uncertain. Germline V gene lookup returns CDR1 SGHDT and CDR2 YYEEEE. The V end was cut by 0 bases, the J end by 0 bases, with 3 bases between. CDR3 length equals 14 residues. For the CDR3, the DNA is TGTGCCAGCAGCTTGGTATCGAACACCGGGGAGCTGTTTTTT. It specifies CASSLVSNTGELFF.

The CDR3 nucleotides are TGTGCCAGCAGTAAGACTAGCGGGGGCTCCCCACGGGATACGCAGTATTTT. It yields the protein CASSKTSGGSPRDTQYF. The J gene is TRBJ2-3, the V gene TRBV28; TRBD2 matches at 12 bases. This CDR3 has 17 residues. Germline V gene data show CDR1 as MDHEN and CDR2 as SYDVKM. V dropped 5 bases and J dropped 6; count of bases not matched to a gene: 12.

The chain has TRBV5-6 and TRBJ2-3; 10 nucleotides match TRBD1. V lost 4 bases, J lost 1 base, and 3 bases stayed unmatched. Germline CDR1 SGHDT, CDR2 YYEEEE. The CDR3 runs to 15 residues. Here the CDR3 reads CASSPGTGGTDTQYF. As DNA, the CDR3 is TGTGCCAGCAGCCCTGGGACAGGGGGCACAGATACGCAGTATTTT.

This clone was counted a single time. The chain combines TRBV2 with TRBJ1-2; D is ambiguous. Trimming removed 5 bases at V and 0 bases at J, with 13 bases between. Germline CDR1 reads SNHLY; CDR2 reads FYNNEI. The CDR3 is 15 amino acids. The CDR3, as DNA: TGTGCCAGCAGTTCCCGACGGACTACTAACTATGGCTACACCTTC. Its protein product is CASSSRRTTNYGYTF.

This rearrangement joins TRBV6-5 to TRBJ1-1; 9 positions agree with TRBD1. V trimming: 6 bases; J trimming: 7 bases; junction bases outside the gene matches: 12. This CDR3 comprises 15 residues. Germline loops: CDR1 MNHEY, CDR2 SVGAGI. For the CDR3, the DNA is TGTGCCAGCAGCAAACAGGGGGCGCGGCGCCATGAAGCTTTCTTT. Its translation is CASSKQGARRHEAFF.

This clone was seen only a few times. The V and J genes are TRBV3-1 (or the pseudogene TRBV3-2) and TRBJ2-2; 15 bases align to TRBD2. CDR3 length: 17 residues. V lost 10 bases, J lost 6 bases, and 12 bases stayed unmatched. Germline V lookup: CDR1 LGHDT, CDR2 YNNKEL (reference sequence). The DNA for the CDR3 is TGTGCCACCCCAGGACTAGCGGGGGGGCCTGGATCCGGGGAGCTGTTTTTT. The encoded protein is CATPGLAGGPGSGELFF.

V and J are TRBV5-1 and TRBJ2-1; TRBD1 is a possible D gene (5 bases). V was shortened by 0 bases and J by 1 base, with 11 bases between the two germline ends. The CDR3 length is 16 residues. In germline, CDR1 is SGHRS, CDR2 YFSETQ. In nucleotides, the CDR3 is TGCGCCAGCAGCTTGGTGTGGGCAGGGTCCTACAATGAGCAGTTCTTC. It codes for CASSLVWAGSYNEQFF.

The chain recombines TRBV7-8 with TRBJ2-2; D gene ambiguous. The CDR3 runs 14 residues. Germline lookup yields CDR1 SGHVS and CDR2 FQNEAQ. V lost 5 bases and J lost 0, with 7 bases in between. CDR3 nucleotide sequence: TGTGCCAGCAGCCCTCTAGCGAACACCGGGGAGCTGTTTTTT. Translated: CASSPLANTGELFF.